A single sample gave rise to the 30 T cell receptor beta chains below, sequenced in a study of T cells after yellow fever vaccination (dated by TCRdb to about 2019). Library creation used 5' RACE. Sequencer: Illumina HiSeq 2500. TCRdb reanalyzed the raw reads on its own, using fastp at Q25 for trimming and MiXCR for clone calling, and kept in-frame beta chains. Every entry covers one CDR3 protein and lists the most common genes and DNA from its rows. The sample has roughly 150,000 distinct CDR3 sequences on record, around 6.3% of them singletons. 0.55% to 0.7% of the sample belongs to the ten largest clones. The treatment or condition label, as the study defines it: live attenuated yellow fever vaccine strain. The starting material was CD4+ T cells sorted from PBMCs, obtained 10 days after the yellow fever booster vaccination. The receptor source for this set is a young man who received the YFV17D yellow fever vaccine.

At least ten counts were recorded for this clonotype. The CDR3 loop reads CASSELGAYEQYF. CDR3 coding DNA: TGTGCCAGCAGTGAATTAGGTGCCTACGAGCAGTACTTC. This sequence joins TRBV25-1 and TRBJ2-7, with unresolved D. Germline loops: CDR1 MGHDK, CDR2 SYGVNS. The CDR3 covers 13 residues. V lost 1 base to trimming and J lost 2 bases, with 6 bases between them.

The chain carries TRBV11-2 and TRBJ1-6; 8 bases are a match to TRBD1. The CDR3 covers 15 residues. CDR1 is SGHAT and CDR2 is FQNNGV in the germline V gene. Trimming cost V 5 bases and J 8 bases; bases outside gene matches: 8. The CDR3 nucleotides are TGTGCCAGCAGCGTCCAGACAGGGGCTTATTCACCCCTCCACTTT. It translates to CASSVQTGAYSPLHF.

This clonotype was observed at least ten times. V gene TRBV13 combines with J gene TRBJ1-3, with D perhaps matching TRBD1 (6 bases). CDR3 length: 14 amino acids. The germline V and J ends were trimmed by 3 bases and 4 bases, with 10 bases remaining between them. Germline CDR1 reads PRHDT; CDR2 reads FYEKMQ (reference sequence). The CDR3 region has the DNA TGTGCCAGCAGCTTTGATGGACAGGGAAACACCATATATTTT. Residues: CASSFDGQGNTIYF.

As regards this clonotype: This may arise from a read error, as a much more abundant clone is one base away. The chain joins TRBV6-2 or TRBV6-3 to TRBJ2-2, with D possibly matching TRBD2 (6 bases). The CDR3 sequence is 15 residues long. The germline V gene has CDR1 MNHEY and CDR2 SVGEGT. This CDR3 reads CASSYVGGPTGEPFF. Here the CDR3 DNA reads TGTGCCAGCAGTTACGTGGGAGGTCCCACCGGGGAGCCGTTTTTT.

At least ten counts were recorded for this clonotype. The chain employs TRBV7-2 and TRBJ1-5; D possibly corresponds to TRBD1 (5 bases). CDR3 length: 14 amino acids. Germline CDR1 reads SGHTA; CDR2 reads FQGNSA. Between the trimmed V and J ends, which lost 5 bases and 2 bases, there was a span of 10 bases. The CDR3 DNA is TGTGCCAGCAGCAAGGCGGGGGGCAATCAGCCCCAGCATTTT. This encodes CASSKAGGNQPQHF. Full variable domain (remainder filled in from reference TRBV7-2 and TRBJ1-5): GAGVSQSPSNKVTEKGKDVELRCDPISGHTALYWYRQSLGQGLEFLIYFQGNSAPDKSGLPSDRFSAERTGGSVSTLTIQRTQQEDSAVYLCASSKAGGNQPQHFGDGTRLSIL.

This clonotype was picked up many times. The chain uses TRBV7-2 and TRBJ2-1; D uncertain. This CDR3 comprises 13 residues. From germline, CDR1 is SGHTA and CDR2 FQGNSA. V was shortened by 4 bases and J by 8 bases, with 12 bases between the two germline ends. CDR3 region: CASSSLSGDEQFF. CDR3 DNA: TGTGCCAGCAGCTCCCTCAGTGGGGATGAGCAGTTCTTC.

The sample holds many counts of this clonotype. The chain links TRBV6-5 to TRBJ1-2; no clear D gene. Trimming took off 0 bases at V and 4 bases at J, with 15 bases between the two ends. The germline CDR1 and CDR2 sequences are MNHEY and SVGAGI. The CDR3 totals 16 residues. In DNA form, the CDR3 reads TGTGCCAGCAGTTACTCGATTTTGGAGATTGGCTATGGCTACACCTTC. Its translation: CASSYSILEIGYGYTF.

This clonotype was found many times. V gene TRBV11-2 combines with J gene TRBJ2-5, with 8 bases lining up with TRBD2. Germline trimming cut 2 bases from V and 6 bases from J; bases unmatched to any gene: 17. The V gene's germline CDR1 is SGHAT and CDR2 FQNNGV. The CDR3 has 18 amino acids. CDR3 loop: CASSLMPQLGGVRQTQYF. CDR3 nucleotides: TGTGCCAGCAGCTTAATGCCGCAACTCGGGGGGGTTCGACAGACCCAGTACTTC.

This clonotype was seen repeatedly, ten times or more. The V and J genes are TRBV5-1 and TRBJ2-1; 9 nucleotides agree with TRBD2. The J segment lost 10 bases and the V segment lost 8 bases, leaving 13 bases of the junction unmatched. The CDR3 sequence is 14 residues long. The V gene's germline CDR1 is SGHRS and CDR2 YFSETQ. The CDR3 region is CASSAIAGEKEQFF. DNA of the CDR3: TGCGCCAGTTCCGCGATAGCGGGAGAGAAAGAGCAGTTCTTC.

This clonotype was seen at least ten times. CDR3 DNA: TGTGCCAGCAGTTTACTAGGAAACGAGCAGTACTTC. Its translation: CASSLLGNEQYF. This chain uses TRBV12-3 or TRBV12-4 with TRBJ2-7; D is ambiguous. V lost 2 bases and J lost 5, with 7 bases in between. This CDR3 contains 12 residues.

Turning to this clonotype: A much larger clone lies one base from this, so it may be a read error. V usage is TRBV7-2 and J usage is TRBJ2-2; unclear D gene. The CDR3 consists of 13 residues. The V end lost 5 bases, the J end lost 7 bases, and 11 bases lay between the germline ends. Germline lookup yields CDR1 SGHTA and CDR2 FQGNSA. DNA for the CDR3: TGTGCCAGCAGCACCAGATTGGGCGGGGAGCTGTTTTTT. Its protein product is CASSTRLGGELFF.

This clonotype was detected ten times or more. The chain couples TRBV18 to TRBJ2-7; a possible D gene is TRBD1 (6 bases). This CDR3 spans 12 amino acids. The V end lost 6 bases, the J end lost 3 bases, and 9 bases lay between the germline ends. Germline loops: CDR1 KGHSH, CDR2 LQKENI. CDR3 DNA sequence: TGTGCCAGCTCTCCGGACAGCTACGAGCAGTACTTC. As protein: CASSPDSYEQYF.

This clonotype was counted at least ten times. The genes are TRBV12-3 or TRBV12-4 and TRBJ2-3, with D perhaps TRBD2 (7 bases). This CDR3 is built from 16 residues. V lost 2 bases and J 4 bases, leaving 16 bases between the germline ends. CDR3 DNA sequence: TGTGCCAGCAGTTTAAAGGGGGGGGCTAGTGCAGATACGCAGTATTTT. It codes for CASSLKGGASADTQYF.

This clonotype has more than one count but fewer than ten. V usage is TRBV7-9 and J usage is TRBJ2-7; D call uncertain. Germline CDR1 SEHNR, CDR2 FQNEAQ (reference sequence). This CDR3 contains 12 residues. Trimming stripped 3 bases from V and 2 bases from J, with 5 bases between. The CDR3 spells CASSFLAYEQYF. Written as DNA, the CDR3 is TGTGCCAGCAGCTTCCTAGCCTACGAGCAGTACTTC.

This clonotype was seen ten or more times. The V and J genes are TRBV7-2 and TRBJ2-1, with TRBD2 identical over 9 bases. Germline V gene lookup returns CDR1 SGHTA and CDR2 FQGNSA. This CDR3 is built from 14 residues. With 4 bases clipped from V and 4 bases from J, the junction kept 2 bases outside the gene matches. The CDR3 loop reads CASSSLAGYNEQFF. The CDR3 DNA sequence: TGTGCCAGCAGCTCTCTAGCGGGATACAATGAGCAGTTCTTC.

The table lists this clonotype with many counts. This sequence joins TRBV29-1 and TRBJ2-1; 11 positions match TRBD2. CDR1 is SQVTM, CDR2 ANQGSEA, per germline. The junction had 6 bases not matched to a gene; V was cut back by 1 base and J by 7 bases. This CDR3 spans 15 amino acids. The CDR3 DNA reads TGCAGCGTTGAAGTACGCACTAGCGGGAGAAATGAGCAGTTCTTC. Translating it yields CSVEVRTSGRNEQFF.

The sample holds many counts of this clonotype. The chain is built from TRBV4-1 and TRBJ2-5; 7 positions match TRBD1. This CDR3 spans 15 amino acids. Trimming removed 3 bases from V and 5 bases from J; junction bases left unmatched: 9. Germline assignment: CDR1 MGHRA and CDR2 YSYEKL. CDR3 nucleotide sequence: TGCGCCAGCAGCCATATCGACAGGGTGGGGGAGACCCAGTACTTC. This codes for CASSHIDRVGETQYF.

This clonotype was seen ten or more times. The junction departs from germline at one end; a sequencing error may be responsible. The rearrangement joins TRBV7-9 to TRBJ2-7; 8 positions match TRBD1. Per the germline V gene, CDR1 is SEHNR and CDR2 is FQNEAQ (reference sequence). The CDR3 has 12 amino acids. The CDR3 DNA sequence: TGTGCCAGCAGCTTAACCGGACAGGGCCTGGTCTTC. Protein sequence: CASSLTGQGLVF. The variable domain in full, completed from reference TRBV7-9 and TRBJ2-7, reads DTGVSQNPRHKITKRGQNVTFRCDPISEHNRLYWYRQTLGQGPEFLTYFQNEAQLEKSRLLSDRFSAERPKGSFSTLEIQRTEQGDSAMYLCASSLTGQGLVFGPGTRLTVT.

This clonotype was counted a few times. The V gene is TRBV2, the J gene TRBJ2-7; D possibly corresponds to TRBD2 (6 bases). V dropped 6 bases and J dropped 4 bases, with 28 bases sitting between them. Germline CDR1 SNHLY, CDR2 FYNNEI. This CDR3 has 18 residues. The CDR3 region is CASSQTFANAGLGYEQYF. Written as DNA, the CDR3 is TGTGCCAGCAGCCAGACCTTCGCCAATGCGGGGTTGGGGTACGAGCAGTACTTC.

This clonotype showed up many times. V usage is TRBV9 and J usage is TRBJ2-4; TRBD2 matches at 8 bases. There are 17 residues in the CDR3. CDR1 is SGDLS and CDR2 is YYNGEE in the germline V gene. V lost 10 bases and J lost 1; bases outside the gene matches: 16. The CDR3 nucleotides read TGTGCCTCACTCCTGACGGCTAGCGGGCGGGCCAAAAACATTCAGTACTTC. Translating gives CASLLTASGRAKNIQYF.

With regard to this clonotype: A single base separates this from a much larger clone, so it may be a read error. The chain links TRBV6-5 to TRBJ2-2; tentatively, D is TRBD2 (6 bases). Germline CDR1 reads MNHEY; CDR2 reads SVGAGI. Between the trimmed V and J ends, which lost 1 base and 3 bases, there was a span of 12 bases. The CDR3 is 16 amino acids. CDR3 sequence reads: CASSYLGGQDTGELFF. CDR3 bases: TGTGCCAGCAGTTACTTGGGGGGTCAGGACACCGGGGAGCTGTTTTTT.

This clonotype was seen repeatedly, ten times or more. Here the CDR3 DNA reads TGTGCCAGCAGCTCAGATAGCGGGAACGAGCAGTTCTTC. Amino acids: CASSSDSGNEQFF. V is TRBV5-4 and J is TRBJ2-1; 8 bases line up with TRBD2. The CDR3 is 13 amino acids. Germline V CDR1 and CDR2: SGHNT, YYREEE (reference sequence). V lost 3 bases, J lost 10 bases, and 6 bases stayed unmatched.

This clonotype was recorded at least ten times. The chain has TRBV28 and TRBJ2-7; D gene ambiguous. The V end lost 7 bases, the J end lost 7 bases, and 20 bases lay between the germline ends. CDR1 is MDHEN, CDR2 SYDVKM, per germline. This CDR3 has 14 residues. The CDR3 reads CASISGSYHSEQYF. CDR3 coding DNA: TGTGCCAGCATTTCAGGCAGTTACCACTCGGAGCAGTACTTC. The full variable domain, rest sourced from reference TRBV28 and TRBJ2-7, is DVKVTQSSRYLVKRTGEKVFLECVQDMDHENMFWYRQDPGLGLRLIYFSYDVKMKEKGDIPEGYSVSREKKERFSLILESASTNQTSMYLCASISGSYHSEQYFGPGTRLTVT.

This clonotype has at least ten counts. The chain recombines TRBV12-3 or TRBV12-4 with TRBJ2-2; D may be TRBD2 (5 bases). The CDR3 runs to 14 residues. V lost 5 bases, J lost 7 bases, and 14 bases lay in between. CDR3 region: CASSLGGESGELFF. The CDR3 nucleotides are TGTGCCAGCAGTCTGGGTGGGGAGAGCGGGGAGCTGTTTTTT.

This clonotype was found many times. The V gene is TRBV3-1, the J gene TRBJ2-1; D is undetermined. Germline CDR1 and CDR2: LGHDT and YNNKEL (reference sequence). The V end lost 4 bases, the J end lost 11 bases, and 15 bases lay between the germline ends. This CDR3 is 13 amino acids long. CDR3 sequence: CASSPTVEPKQFF. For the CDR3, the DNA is TGTGCCAGCAGCCCTACGGTCGAACCAAAGCAGTTCTTC.

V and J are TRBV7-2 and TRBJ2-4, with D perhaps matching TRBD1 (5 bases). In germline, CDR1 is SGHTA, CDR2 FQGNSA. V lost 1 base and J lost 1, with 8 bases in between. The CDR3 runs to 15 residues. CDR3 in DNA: TGTGCCAGCAGCTTAGTCAGGGCCGCCAAAAACATTCAGTACTTC. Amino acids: CASSLVRAAKNIQYF. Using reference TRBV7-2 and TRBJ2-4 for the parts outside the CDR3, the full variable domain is GAGVSQSPSNKVTEKGKDVELRCDPISGHTALYWYRQSLGQGLEFLIYFQGNSAPDKSGLPSDRFSAERTGGSVSTLTIQRTQQEDSAVYLCASSLVRAAKNIQYFGAGTRLSVL.

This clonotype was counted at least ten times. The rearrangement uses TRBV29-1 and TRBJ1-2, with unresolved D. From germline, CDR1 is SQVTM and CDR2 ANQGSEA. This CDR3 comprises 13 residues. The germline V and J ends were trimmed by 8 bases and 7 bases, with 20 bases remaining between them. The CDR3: CSLSPQGRSGYTF. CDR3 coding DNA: TGCAGCCTGTCACCACAAGGGCGATCTGGCTACACCTTC.

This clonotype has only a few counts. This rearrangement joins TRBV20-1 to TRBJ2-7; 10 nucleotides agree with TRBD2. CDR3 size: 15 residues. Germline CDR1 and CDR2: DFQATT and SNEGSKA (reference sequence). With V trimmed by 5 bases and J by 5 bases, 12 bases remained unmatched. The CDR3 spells CSADLTSGHGDEQYF. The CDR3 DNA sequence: TGCAGTGCTGACCTGACTAGCGGGCACGGCGACGAGCAGTACTTC.

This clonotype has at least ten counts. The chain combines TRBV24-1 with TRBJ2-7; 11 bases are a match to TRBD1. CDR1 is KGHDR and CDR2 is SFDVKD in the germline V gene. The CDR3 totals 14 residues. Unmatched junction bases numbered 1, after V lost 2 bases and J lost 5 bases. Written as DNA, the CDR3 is TGTGCCACCAGTGATTGGACAGGGGGCGACGAGCAGTACTTC. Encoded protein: CATSDWTGGDEQYF.

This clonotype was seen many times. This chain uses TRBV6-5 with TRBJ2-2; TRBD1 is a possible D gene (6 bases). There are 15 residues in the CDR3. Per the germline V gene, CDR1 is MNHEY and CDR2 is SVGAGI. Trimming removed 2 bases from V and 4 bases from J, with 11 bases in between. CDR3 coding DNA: TGTGCCAGCAGTTACAGACAGGTGGCCACCGGGGAGCTGTTTTTT. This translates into CASSYRQVATGELFF.